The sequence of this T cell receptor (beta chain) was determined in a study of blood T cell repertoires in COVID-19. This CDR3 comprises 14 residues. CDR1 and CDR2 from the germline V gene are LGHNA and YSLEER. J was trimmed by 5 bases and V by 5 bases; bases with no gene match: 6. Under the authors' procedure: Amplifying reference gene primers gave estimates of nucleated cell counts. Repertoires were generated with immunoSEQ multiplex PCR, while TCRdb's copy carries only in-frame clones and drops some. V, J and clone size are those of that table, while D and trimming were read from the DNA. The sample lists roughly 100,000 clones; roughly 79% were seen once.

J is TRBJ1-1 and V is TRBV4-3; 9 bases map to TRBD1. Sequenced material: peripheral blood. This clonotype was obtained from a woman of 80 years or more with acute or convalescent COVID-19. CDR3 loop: CASSNGQGRTEAFF. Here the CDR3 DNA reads TGCGCCAGCAGCAATGGACAGGGGAGGACTGAAGCTTTCTTT.